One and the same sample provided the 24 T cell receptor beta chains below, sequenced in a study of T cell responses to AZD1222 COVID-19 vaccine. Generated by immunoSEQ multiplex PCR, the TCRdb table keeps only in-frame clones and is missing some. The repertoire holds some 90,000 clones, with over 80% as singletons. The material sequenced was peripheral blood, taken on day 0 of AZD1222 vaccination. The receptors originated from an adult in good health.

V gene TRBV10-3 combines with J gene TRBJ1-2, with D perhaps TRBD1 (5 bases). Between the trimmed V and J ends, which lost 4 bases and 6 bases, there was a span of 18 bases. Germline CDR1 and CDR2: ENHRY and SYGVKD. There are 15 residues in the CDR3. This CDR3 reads CAISVRGQEVDGYTF. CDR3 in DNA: TGTGCCATCAGTGTGAGGGGTCAGGAGGTCGATGGCTACACCTTC.

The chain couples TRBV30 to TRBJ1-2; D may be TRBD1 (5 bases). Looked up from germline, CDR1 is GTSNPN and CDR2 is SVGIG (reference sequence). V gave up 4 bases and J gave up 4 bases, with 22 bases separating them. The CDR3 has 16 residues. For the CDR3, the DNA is TGTGCCTGGACCCTCGCAGGCGGGGCACCGTTCTATGGCTACACCTTC. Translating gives CAWTLAGGAPFYGYTF.

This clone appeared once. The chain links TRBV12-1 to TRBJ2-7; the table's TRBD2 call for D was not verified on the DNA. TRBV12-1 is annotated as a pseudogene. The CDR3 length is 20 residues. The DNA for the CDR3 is TGTGCCAGCAGCCCCCCGTTGGGGTGGTGCGGGACTAGGCGCTCCTACGAGCAGTACTTC. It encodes CASSPPLGWCGTRRSYEQYF.

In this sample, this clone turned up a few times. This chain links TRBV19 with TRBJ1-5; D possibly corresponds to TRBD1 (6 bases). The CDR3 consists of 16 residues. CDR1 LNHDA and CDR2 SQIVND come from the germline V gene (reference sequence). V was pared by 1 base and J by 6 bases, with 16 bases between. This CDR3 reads CASSIAVAGVAQPQHF. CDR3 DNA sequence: TGTGCCAGTAGTATAGCGGTGGCAGGGGTTGCTCAGCCCCAGCATTTT.

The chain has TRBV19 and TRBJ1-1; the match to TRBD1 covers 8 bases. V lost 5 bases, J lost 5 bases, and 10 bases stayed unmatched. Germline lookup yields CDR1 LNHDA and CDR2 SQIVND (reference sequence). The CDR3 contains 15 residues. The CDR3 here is CASSGRTGPGTEAFF. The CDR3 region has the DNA TGTGCCAGTAGTGGCCGGACAGGGCCGGGTACTGAAGCTTTCTTT.

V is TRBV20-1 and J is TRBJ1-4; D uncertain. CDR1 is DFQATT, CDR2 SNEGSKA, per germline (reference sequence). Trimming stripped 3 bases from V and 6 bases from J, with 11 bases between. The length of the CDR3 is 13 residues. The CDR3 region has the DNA TGCAGTGCTAGTTCCGGGAATTATGAAAAACTGTTTTTT. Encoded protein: CSASSGNYEKLFF.

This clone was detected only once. For the CDR3, the DNA is TGTGCCAGCAGCTATAGGGGCTCCAGCTCCTACAATGAGCAGTTCTTC. Amino acid sequence: CASSYRGSSSYNEQFF. This chain joins TRBV11-3 and TRBJ2-1; possible D gene TRBD1, 5 bases. The CDR3 spans 16 residues. V shed 4 bases and J shed 0 bases, with 13 bases lying between them. The germline gives CDR1 SGHNT, CDR2 YENEEA.

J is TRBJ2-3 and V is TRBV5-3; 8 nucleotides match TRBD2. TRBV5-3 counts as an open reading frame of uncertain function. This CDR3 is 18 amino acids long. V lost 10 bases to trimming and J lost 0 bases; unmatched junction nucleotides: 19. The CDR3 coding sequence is TGTGCCTCCCTCGGGAGGGGGTCACGGACCCTAAGCACAGATACGCAGTATTTT. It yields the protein CASLGRGSRTLSTDTQYF.

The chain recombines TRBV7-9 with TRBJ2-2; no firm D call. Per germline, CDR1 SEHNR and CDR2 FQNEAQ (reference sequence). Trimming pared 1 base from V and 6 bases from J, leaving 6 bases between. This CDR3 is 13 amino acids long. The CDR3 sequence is CASSLGGSGELFF. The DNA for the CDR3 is TGTGCCAGCAGCTTAGGAGGATCCGGGGAGCTGTTTTTT.

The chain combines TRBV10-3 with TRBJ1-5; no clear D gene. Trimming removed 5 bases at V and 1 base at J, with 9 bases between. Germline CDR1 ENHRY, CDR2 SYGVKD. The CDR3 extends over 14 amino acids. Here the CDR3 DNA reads TGTGCCATCAGTCAACCAGGCAGCAATCAGCCCCAGCATTTT. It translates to CAISQPGSNQPQHF.

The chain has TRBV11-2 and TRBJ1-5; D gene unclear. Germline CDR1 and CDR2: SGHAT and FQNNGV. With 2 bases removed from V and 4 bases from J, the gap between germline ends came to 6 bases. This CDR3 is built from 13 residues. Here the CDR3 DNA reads TGTGCCAGCAGCTTAAGTGAGAATCAGCCCCAGCATTTT. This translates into CASSLSENQPQHF.

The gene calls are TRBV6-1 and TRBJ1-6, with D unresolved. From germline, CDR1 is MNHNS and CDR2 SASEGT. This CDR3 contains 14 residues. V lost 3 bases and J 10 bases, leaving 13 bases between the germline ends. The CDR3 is CASSDQLGGSPLHF. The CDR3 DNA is TGTGCCAGCAGTGATCAATTAGGCGGGTCACCCCTCCACTTT.

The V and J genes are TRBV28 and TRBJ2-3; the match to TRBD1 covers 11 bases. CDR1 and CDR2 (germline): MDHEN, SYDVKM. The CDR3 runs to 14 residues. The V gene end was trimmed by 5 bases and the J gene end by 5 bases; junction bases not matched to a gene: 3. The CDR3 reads CASSRTGGRDTQYF. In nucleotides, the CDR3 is TGTGCCAGCAGTCGGACAGGGGGCAGAGATACGCAGTATTTT. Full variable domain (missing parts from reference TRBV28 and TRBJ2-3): DVKVTQSSRYLVKRTGEKVFLECVQDMDHENMFWYRQDPGLGLRLIYFSYDVKMKEKGDIPEGYSVSREKKERFSLILESASTNQTSMYLCASSRTGGRDTQYFGPGTRLTVL.

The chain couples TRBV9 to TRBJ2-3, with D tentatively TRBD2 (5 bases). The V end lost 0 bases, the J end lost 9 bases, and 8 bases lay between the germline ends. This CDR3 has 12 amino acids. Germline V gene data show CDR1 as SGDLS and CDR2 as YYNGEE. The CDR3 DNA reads TGTGCCAGCAGCGTAGGAGCGGAGACGCAGTATTTT. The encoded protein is CASSVGAETQYF.

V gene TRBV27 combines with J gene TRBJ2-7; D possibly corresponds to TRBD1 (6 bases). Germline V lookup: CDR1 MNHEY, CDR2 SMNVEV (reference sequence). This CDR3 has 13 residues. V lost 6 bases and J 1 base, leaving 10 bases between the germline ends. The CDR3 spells CASSPGQSYEQYF. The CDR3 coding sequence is TGTGCCAGCAGCCCAGGACAGTCCTACGAGCAGTACTTC.

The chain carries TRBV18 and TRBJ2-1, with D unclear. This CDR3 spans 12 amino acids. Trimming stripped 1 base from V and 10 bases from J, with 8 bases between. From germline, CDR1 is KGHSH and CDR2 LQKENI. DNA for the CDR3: TGTGCCAGCTCACCACTCTCGGCGGAGCAGTTCTTC. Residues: CASSPLSAEQFF.

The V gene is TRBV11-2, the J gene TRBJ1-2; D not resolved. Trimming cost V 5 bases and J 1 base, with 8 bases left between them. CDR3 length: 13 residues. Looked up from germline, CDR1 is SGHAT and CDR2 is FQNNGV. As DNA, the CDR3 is TGTGCCAGCAGCCAACAGATTAACTATGGCTACACCTTC. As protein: CASSQQINYGYTF.

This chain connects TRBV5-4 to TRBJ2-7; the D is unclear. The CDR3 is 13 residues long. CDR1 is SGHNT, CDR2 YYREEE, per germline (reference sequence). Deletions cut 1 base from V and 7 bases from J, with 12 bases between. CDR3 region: CASSLLPGREQYF. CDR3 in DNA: TGTGCCAGCAGCTTGCTCCCTGGACGGGAGCAGTACTTC.

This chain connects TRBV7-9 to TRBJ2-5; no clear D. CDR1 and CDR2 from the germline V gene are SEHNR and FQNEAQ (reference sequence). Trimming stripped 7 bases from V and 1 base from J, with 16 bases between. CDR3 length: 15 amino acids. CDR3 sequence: CASTLIGSGQETQYF. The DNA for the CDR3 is TGTGCCAGCACGCTAATAGGGTCAGGCCAAGAGACCCAGTACTTC.

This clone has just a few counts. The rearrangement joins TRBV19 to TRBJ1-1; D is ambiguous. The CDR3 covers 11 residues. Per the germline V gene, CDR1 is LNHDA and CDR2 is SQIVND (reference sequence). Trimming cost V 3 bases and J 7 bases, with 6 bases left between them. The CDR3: CASSIRFEAFF. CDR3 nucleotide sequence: TGTGCCAGTAGTATCAGGTTTGAAGCTTTCTTT.

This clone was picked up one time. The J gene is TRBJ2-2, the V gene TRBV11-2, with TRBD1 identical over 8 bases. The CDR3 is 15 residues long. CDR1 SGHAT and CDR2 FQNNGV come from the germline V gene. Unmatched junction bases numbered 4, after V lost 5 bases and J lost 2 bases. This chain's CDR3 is CASSQTGVNTGELFF. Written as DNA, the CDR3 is TGTGCCAGCAGCCAGACAGGGGTCAACACCGGGGAGCTGTTTTTT.

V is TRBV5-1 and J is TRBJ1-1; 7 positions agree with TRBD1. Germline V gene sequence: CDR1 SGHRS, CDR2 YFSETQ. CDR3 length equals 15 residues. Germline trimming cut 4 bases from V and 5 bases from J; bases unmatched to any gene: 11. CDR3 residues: CASSKTGNRGTEAFF. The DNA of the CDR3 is TGCGCCAGCAGCAAGACAGGGAATCGAGGTACTGAAGCTTTCTTT.

Here the CDR3 reads CASSLNSEAFF. Here the CDR3 DNA reads TGTGCCAGCAGCTTAAATTCTGAAGCTTTCTTT. The gene calls are TRBV7-9 and TRBJ1-1, with D uncertain. Germline assignment: CDR1 SEHNR and CDR2 FQNEAQ (reference sequence). The CDR3 has 11 residues. Trimming took 2 bases from V and 6 from J, leaving 4 bases between them.

CDR3 protein: CARSLDTPSPLHF. The CDR3 nucleotides are TGTGCCAGAAGCTTAGATACGCCCTCACCCCTCCACTTT. V usage is TRBV5-3 and J usage is TRBJ1-6; no definite D call. TRBV5-3 counts as an open reading frame of uncertain function. V dropped 2 bases and J dropped 10 bases, with 10 bases sitting between them. The CDR3 sequence is 13 residues long.